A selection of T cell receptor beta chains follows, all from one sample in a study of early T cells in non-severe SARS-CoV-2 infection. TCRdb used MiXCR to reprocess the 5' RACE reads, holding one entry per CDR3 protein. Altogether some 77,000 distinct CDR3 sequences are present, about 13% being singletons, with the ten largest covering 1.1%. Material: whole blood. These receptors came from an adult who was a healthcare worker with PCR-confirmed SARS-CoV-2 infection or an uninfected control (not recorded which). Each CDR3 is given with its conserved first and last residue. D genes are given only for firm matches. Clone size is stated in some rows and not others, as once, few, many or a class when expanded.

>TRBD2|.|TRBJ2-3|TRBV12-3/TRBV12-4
TGTGCCAGCAGTTTAGGGCTAGCGGGCACAGATACGCAGTATTTT
CASSLGLAGTDTQYF
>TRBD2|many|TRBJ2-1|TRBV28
TGTGCCAGCAGTCCCTTACTAGCGGGAGGGCCCTACAATGAGCAGTTCTTC
CASSPLLAGGPYNEQFF
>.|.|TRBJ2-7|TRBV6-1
TGTGCCAGCAGGAATACACTCACTGGAGAGCAGTACTTC
CASRNTLTGEQYF
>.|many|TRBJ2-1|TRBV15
TGTGCCACCAGCAGAGCTACCGCGCCGGGGAATGAGCAGTTCTTC
CATSRATAPGNEQFF
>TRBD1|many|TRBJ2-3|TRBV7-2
TGTGCCAGCAGCCGTAACAGGGGGCAAGGAGATACGCAGTATTTT
CASSRNRGQGDTQYF
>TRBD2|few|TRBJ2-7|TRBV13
TGTGCCAGCAGCCATAGGGCGCTAGCGGGGGACCACGAGCAGTACTTC
CASSHRALAGDHEQYF
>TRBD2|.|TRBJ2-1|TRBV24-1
TGTGCCACCAGTGATTTAAGCGGGGATGAGCAGTTCTTC
CATSDLSGDEQFF
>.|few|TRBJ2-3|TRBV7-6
TGTGCCAGCAGCCGGGGGAGCACAGATACGCAGTATTTT
CASSRGSTDTQYF
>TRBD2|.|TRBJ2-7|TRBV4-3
TGCGCCAGCAGCCAAGATCCTAGCGGGAGATACGAGCAGTACTTC
CASSQDPSGRYEQYF
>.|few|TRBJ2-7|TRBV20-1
TGCAGTGCTACCCCCGCCTTCGAGCAGTACTTC
CSATPAFEQYF
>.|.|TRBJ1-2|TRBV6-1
TGTGCCAGCAGCGAAGGGCGGGACAAGAACTATGGCTACACCTTC
CASSEGRDKNYGYTF
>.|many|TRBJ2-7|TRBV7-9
TGTGCCAGCAGCCCGATCAGGGGTCAACGGGCCGAGCAGTACTTC
CASSPIRGQRAEQYF
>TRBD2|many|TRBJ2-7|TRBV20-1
TGCAGTGCATCCCCTAGCGGGAAAGTATACGAGCAGTACTTC
CSASPSGKVYEQYF
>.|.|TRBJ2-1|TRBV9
TGTGCCAGCAGCTCCCAGGGAAATGAGCAGTTCTTC
CASSSQGNEQFF
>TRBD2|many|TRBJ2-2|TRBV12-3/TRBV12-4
TGTGCCAGCAGCGCTAGCCGCGGGAGGGTTAACACCGGGGAGCTGTTTTTT
CASSASRGRVNTGELFF
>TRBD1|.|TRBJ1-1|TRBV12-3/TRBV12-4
TGTGCCAGCAGTTCCCCCTCCAGGGGGCTTTCTGAAGCTTTCTTT
CASSSPSRGLSEAFF
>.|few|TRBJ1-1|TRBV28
TGTGCCAGCAACTCCCAGGCGGGTGAAGCTTTCTTT
CASNSQAGEAFF
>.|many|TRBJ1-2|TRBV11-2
TGTGCCAGCAGCCCCCTGGACGGTAGAAATAACTATGGCTACACCTTC
CASSPLDGRNNYGYTF
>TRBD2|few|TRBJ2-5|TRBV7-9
TGTGCCAGCAGCGACCCTAGCGGGAGAGTACAAGAGACCCAGTACTTC
CASSDPSGRVQETQYF
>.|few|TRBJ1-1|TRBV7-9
TGTGCCAGCAGCCCCGGACAGTCTGACACTGAAGCTTTCTTT
CASSPGQSDTEAFF
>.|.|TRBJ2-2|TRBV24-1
TGTGCCACCAGCCACGATGGAGGGGCCGGGGAGCTGTTTTTT
CATSHDGGAGELFF
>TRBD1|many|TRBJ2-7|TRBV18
TGTGCCAGCTCACCGCGGACAGGCCTCGCCGAGCAGTACTTC
CASSPRTGLAEQYF
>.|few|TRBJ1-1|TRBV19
TGTGCCAGTACCCTTACCCCTCTTGGGCGAGATAACACTGAAGCTTTCTTT
CASTLTPLGRDNTEAFF
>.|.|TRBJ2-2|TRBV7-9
TGTGCCAGCAGCTCCCGATCGAACACCGGGGAGCTGTTTTTT
CASSSRSNTGELFF
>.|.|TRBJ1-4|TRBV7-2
TGTGCCAGCAGCCCCCGGGGACCTCCAACTAATGAAAAACTGTTTTTT
CASSPRGPPTNEKLFF
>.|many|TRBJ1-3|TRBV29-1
TGCAGCGTTGGGGATCGCTCTGGAAACACCATATATTTT
CSVGDRSGNTIYF
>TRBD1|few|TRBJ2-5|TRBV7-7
TGTGCTAGCAGCTCGACAGGGAGAGAGACCCAGTACTTC
CASSSTGRETQYF
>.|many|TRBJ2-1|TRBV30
TGTGCCTGGAGTGTTCCCGGTTCCTGGGACGATGAGCAGTTCTTC
CAWSVPGSWDDEQFF
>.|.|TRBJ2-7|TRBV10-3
TGTGCCATCAGTGGATCCGGGACAACCCTATCCTACGAGCAGTACTTC
CAISGSGTTLSYEQYF
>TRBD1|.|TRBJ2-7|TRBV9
TGTGCCAGCAGCGTAGTCGGGGACAGGGAGGGTGAGCAGTACTTC
CASSVVGDREGEQYF
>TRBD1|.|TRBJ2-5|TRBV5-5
TGTGCCAGCAGCCTGGGACAGATCCAAGAGACCCAGTACTTC
CASSLGQIQETQYF
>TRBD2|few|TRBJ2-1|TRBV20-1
TGCAGTGCCAAACGGAGGGCGGGGGTCAAGTCCGATGAGCAGTTCTTC
CSAKRRAGVKSDEQFF
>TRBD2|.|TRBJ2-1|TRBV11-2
TGTGCCAGCAGCCCCCCGTGGGCTAGCGGGAGGCACAATGAGCAGTTCTTC
CASSPPWASGRHNEQFF
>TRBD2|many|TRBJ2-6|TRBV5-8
TGTGCCAGCAGCTCTAGCGGGGACCTCTCTGGGGCCAACGTCCTGACTTTC
CASSSSGDLSGANVLTF
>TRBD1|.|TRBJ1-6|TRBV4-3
TGCGCCAGCAGCTCCCGACAGGGTCTTAATTCACCCCTCCACTTT
CASSSRQGLNSPLHF
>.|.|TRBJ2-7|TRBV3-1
TGTGCCAGCAGCCAAGACTCGACGGGTGGCGAGCAGTACTTC
CASSQDSTGGEQYF
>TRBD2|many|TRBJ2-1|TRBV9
TGTGCCAGCAGCGGGACTAGCGGAGACAATGAGCAGTTCTTC
CASSGTSGDNEQFF
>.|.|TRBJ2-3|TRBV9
TGTGCCAGCAGCGCCGGGACAAGCACAGATACGCAGTATTTT
CASSAGTSTDTQYF
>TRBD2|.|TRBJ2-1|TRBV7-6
TGTGCCAGCAGCCAGACTAGCGGGAGCTCCTACAATGAGCAGTTCTTC
CASSQTSGSSYNEQFF
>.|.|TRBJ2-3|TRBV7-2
TGTGCCAGCAGCTTTGACAGGGATACGCAGTATTTT
CASSFDRDTQYF
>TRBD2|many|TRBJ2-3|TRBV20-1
TGCAGTGCTAGGGGACTAGGACATAGCGGGCTTTGGCAGTATTTT
CSARGLGHSGLWQYF
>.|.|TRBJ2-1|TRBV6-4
TGTGCCAGCAGTGACCGGCCAGGGGATTCGAATGAGCAGTTCTTC
CASSDRPGDSNEQFF
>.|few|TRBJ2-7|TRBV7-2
TGTGCCAGCAGCTATGGGACCTACGAGCAGTACTTC
CASSYGTYEQYF
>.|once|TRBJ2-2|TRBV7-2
TGTGCCAGCAGCTTAGCAGCAGGGACCGGGGAGCTGTTTTTT
CASSLAAGTGELFF
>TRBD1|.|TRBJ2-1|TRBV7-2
TGTGCCAGCAGCTTGGGACAGGATTTTTACAATGAGCAGTTCTTC
CASSLGQDFYNEQFF
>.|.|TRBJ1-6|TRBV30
TGTGCCTGGTGGGGTAGGAATTCACCCCTCCACTTT
CAWWGRNSPLHF
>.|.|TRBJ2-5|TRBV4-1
TGCGCCAGCAGCCAAGAGGTTAGGTTTATCGACCAAGAGACCCAGTACTTC
CASSQEVRFIDQETQYF